The 26 T cell receptor beta chains reported below all come from one sample, sequenced in a study of human T cells and chemical hapten exposure. TCRdb independently ran MiXCR on the RACE reads; one entry per CDR3 protein. The sample consists of about 160,000 distinct CDR3 sequences, roughly 26% of them appearing once. Documented time point: patch test 3, about 24 weeks after DPC sensitization. The treatment here: therapeutic diphenylcyclopropenone sensitization with weekly scalp DPC. The sequencing used whole blood, collected in connection with sensitization to the hapten diphenylcyclopropenone (DPC). These TCRs come from a woman aged 18-29 years with alopecia areata. Some clones in this sample may be carry-over from other donors' samples.

V and J are TRBV19 and TRBJ2-7; possibly TRBD1 or TRBD2 for D (6 bases each). V lost 6 bases, J lost 5 bases, and 17 bases lay in between. The CDR3 loop spans 14 amino acids. Germline lookup yields CDR1 LNHDA and CDR2 SQIVND (reference sequence). The CDR3 here is CASSTGGGIHEQYF. The CDR3 DNA sequence: TGTGCCAGTAGCACTGGAGGGGGAATCCACGAGCAGTACTTC.

V usage is TRBV12-3 or TRBV12-4 and J usage is TRBJ1-6; D is ambiguous. V was pared by 8 bases and J by 9 bases, with 14 bases between. The CDR3 totals 13 residues. CDR3 loop: CASRSNSVSPLHF. CDR3 bases: TGTGCCAGCCGGAGTAATAGCGTTTCACCCCTCCACTTT.

The CDR3 DNA reads TGTGCCAGCTCGGGTGTGGGGGGCCGGACACCCCTCCACTTT. It translates to CASSGVGGRTPLHF. J is TRBJ1-6 and V is TRBV18, with TRBD1 as a possible D gene (6 bases). The CDR3 contains 14 residues. Trimming removed 6 bases at V and 11 bases at J, with 17 bases between. Germline V gene data show CDR1 as KGHSH and CDR2 as LQKENI. Together with reference TRBV18 and TRBJ1-6, the CDR3 gives the full variable domain: NAGVMQNPRHLVRRRGQEARLRCSPMKGHSHVYWYRQLPEEGLKFMVYLQKENIIDESGMPKERFSAEFPKEGPSILRIQQVVRGDSAAYFCASSGVGGRTPLHFGNGTRLTVT.

CDR3 in amino acids: CASSQDRQGVSEQYF. The CDR3 DNA reads TGTGCCAGCAGCCAAGACCGACAGGGGGTCAGCGAGCAGTACTTC. The chain is built from TRBV4-2 and TRBJ2-7; 9 nucleotides align to TRBD1. The CDR3 consists of 15 residues. Germline V CDR1 and CDR2: LGHNA, YNFKEQ. The ends lost 0 bases at V and 6 bases at J; junction bases unmatched: 6.

Only a few counts were recorded for this clonotype. The rearrangement links TRBV5-1 to TRBJ2-5; D assignment may be TRBD1 or TRBD2 (7 bases each). The CDR3 has 13 amino acids. Looked up from germline, CDR1 is SGHRS and CDR2 is YFSETQ. Trimming stripped 4 bases from V and 2 bases from J, with 9 bases between. This CDR3 reads CASSQGGQETQYF. In DNA, the CDR3 is TGCGCCAGCAGCCAGGGGGGGCAAGAGACCCAGTACTTC.

The sample holds a few counts of this clonotype. This chain uses TRBV9 with TRBJ2-7; TRBD1 is a possible D gene (5 bases). Germline V gene data show CDR1 as SGDLS and CDR2 as YYNGEE. The ends were cut back, 0 bases at V and 2 bases at J, with 12 bases in the middle. The CDR3 runs 15 residues. The CDR3 spells CASSVDLGVTYEQYF. Here the CDR3 DNA reads TGTGCCAGCAGCGTAGATCTAGGGGTCACCTACGAGCAGTACTTC.

V gene TRBV29-1 combines with J gene TRBJ2-1; the D is unclear. Germline CDR1 and CDR2: SQVTM and ANQGSEA. The CDR3 totals 13 residues. V was trimmed by 4 bases and J by 1 base, leaving 8 bases between them. The CDR3 protein is CSVVGLSYNEQFF. The CDR3 nucleotides are TGCAGCGTTGTAGGGTTGTCCTACAATGAGCAGTTCTTC.

The table lists this clonotype with a few counts. The V gene is TRBV5-4, the J gene TRBJ2-3; D is tentatively TRBD1 or TRBD2 (5 bases each). Germline V gene lookup returns CDR1 SGHNT and CDR2 YYREEE (reference sequence). The CDR3 loop spans 14 amino acids. The V and J ends lost 4 bases and 5 bases respectively, with 14 bases between them. CDR3 DNA: TGTGCCAGCAGCCAACAAATGAGGGGAGATACGCAGTATTTT. Its protein product is CASSQQMRGDTQYF.

This clonotype was seen a handful of times. The chain couples TRBV29-1 to TRBJ2-3; a possible D gene is TRBD2 (5 bases). The CDR3 is made up of 13 amino acids. The germline CDR1 and CDR2 sequences are SQVTM and ANQGSEA. V was cut by 4 bases and J by 0 bases, with 8 bases left in between. CDR3 in amino acids: CSVAADSTDTQYF. The CDR3 region has the DNA TGCAGCGTTGCAGCGGATAGCACAGATACGCAGTATTTT.

The chain joins TRBV20-1 to TRBJ1-4; D remains ambiguous. The CDR3 loop spans 11 amino acids. V gave up 5 bases and J gave up 8 bases, with 9 bases separating them. The germline CDR1 and CDR2 sequences are DFQATT and SNEGSKA (reference sequence). The CDR3 region is CSAEDREKLFF. For the CDR3, the DNA is TGCAGTGCTGAGGATCGCGAAAAACTGTTTTTT.

J is TRBJ2-5 and V is TRBV11-1; 7 positions agree with TRBD2. The CDR3 consists of 14 residues. The germline V gene has CDR1 SGHAT and CDR2 FQDESV (reference sequence). V lost 3 bases and J lost 5; bases outside the gene matches: 6. The CDR3, as DNA: TGTGCCAGCAGCTTGGGAGGGAAGTCGGAGACCCAGTACTTC. It codes for CASSLGGKSETQYF.

For this clonotype: At one boundary the junction diverges from the germline segment, which might be a read error. V and J are TRBV4-2 and TRBJ2-3; D is unresolved. The V gene's germline CDR1 is LGHNA and CDR2 YNFKEQ. This CDR3 has 13 amino acids. CDR3 DNA: TGTGCCAGCAGCCAACCTGCTACAGATATGCAGTATTTT. Translating it yields CASSQPATDMQYF.

This clonotype was observed a few times. The chain carries TRBV10-3 and TRBJ2-7; 13 bases agree with TRBD2. Germline loops: CDR1 ENHRY, CDR2 SYGVKD. The ends lost 5 bases at V and 3 bases at J; junction bases unmatched: 1. The CDR3 sequence is 14 residues long. Here the CDR3 reads CAISRTSGGYEQYF. DNA for the CDR3: TGTGCCATCAGTCGGACTAGCGGGGGCTACGAGCAGTACTTC.

This sequence joins TRBV6-2 or TRBV6-3 and TRBJ1-5; possibly TRBD1 for D (5 bases). Germline CDR1 is MNHEY and CDR2 is SVGEGT. CDR3 length: 16 residues. Deletions cut 2 bases from V and 0 bases from J, with 11 bases between. In DNA form, the CDR3 reads TGTGCCAGCAGTTACCCTGGGGGATATAGCAATCAGCCCCAGCATTTT. Its protein product is CASSYPGGYSNQPQHF.

For this clonotype: The junction departs from germline at one end; a sequencing error may be responsible. The DNA for the CDR3 is TGCAGCGTTGCGGGCCTACAGTGGGTTCAAGGGACCCAGTACTTC. This encodes CSVAGLQWVQGTQYF. This sequence joins TRBV29-1 and TRBJ2-5, with D unclear. This CDR3 is built from 15 residues. Germline CDR1 reads SQVTM; CDR2 reads ANQGSEA.

V is TRBV7-2 and J is TRBJ2-5; D is unresolved. The length of the CDR3 is 14 residues. The V gene lost 7 bases and the J gene lost 7 bases, with 19 bases spanning the gap. Germline CDR1 and CDR2: SGHTA and FQGNSA. The CDR3 DNA reads as TGTGCCAGCACCATAACGGTGCCCTCGGGGACCCAGTACTTC. It is translated as CASTITVPSGTQYF.

The V gene is TRBV15, the J gene TRBJ2-7; no clear D. V dropped 0 bases and J dropped 5 bases, with 23 bases sitting between them. The CDR3 contains 18 residues. CDR1 and CDR2 (germline): LNHNV, YYDKDF (reference sequence). CDR3 sequence (DNA): TGTGCCACCAGCAGAGATGGCCCCGGGCGGAAGGTAGGGCACGAGCAGTACTTC. Encoded protein: CATSRDGPGRKVGHEQYF.

The V call is TRBV20-1, the J call TRBJ1-5; D is unresolved. The CDR3 spans 13 residues. V gave up 2 bases and J gave up 3 bases, with 8 bases separating them. Germline CDR1 and CDR2: DFQATT and SNEGSKA (reference sequence). In DNA form, the CDR3 reads TGCAGTGCTAGATTCGGGGTCAATCAGCCCCAGCATTTT. It codes for CSARFGVNQPQHF.

The chain carries TRBV5-1 and TRBJ2-7, with TRBD2 matching over 13 bases. CDR3 length: 16 residues. J gave up 3 bases and V 5 bases, and 8 bases lay outside the gene matches. Germline V lookup: CDR1 SGHRS, CDR2 YFSETQ. The CDR3 DNA sequence: TGCGCCAGCAGTTTACTAGCGGGAGGGATCCTCTACGAGCAGTACTTC. As protein: CASSLLAGGILYEQYF. The whole variable domain, remainder taken from reference TRBV5-1 and TRBJ2-7, is KAGVTQTPRYLIKTRGQQVTLSCSPISGHRSVSWYQQTPGQGLQFLFEYFSETQRNKGNFPGRFSGRQFSNSRSEMNVSTLELGDSALYLCASSLLAGGILYEQYFGPGTRLTVT.

This rearrangement joins TRBV25-1 to TRBJ1-6, with D perhaps TRBD1 (5 bases). This CDR3 region has 13 residues. The germline V gene has CDR1 MGHDK and CDR2 SYGVNS. V was clipped by 1 base and J by 10 bases, with 8 bases between them. The CDR3 DNA follows: TGTGCCAGCAGTGAATCCAGGGCCTCACCCCTCCACTTT. Its translation is CASSESRASPLHF.

This rearrangement joins TRBV3-1 to TRBJ2-3; D remains ambiguous. V was pared by 4 bases and J by 1 base, with 15 bases between. The length of the CDR3 is 16 residues. The germline V gene encodes CDR1 LGHDT and CDR2 YNNKEL (reference sequence). Here the CDR3 reads CASSLGLQWGTDTQYF. Here the CDR3 DNA reads TGTGCCAGCAGCCTCGGCCTCCAGTGGGGCACAGATACGCAGTATTTT.

This clonotype was counted a few times. The gene calls are TRBV20-1 and TRBJ2-5, with 7 positions matching TRBD1. The CDR3 extends over 14 amino acids. The germline V gene encodes CDR1 DFQATT and CDR2 SNEGSKA (reference sequence). The V gene end was trimmed by 0 bases and the J gene end by 4 bases; junction bases not matched to a gene: 5. In DNA, the CDR3 is TGCAGTGCTAGAGATACAGGGGTTGGAGAGACCCAGTACTTC. Translation: CSARDTGVGETQYF.

The chain employs TRBV5-4 and TRBJ2-3; no definite D call. V lost 1 base and J 4 bases, leaving 10 bases between the germline ends. The CDR3 sequence is 14 residues long. CDR1 and CDR2 from the germline V gene are SGHNT and YYREEE (reference sequence). Here the CDR3 reads CASSLRVAADTQYF. In nucleotides, the CDR3 is TGTGCCAGCAGCTTGCGGGTAGCAGCAGATACGCAGTATTTT.

There are a few counts of this clonotype. The chain recombines TRBV6-5 with TRBJ2-1, with 7 bases aligning to TRBD1. This CDR3 has 14 amino acids. Germline V gene sequence: CDR1 MNHEY, CDR2 SVGAGI. V trimming: 7 bases; J trimming: 1 base; junction bases outside the gene matches: 4. DNA of the CDR3: TGTGCCAGCACGACAGGGTGGTCCTACAATGAGCAGTTCTTC. The encoded protein is CASTTGWSYNEQFF.

This clonotype was found a few times. This rearrangement joins TRBV10-3 to TRBJ2-5; D is possibly TRBD2 (5 bases). The CDR3 is made up of 15 amino acids. The V gene lost 0 bases and the J gene lost 3 bases, with 11 bases spanning the gap. Germline V CDR1 and CDR2: ENHRY, SYGVKD. Here the CDR3 reads CAISESLRGKETQYF. The CDR3 region has the DNA TGTGCCATCAGTGAGTCGTTAAGAGGGAAAGAGACCCAGTACTTC.

The V call is TRBV4-1, the J call TRBJ2-1; D may be TRBD2 (6 bases). V shed 4 bases and J shed 0 bases, with 13 bases lying between them. CDR3 length: 16 residues. The germline CDR1 and CDR2 sequences are MGHRA and YSYEKL. CDR3 sequence reads: CASSLLLASSYNEQFF. CDR3 sequence (DNA): TGCGCCAGCAGCCTCCTTCTAGCGAGCTCCTACAATGAGCAGTTCTTC.